A selection of T cell receptor beta chains follows, all from one sample in a study of T cells in Graves' hyperthyroidism and ophthalmopathy. TCRdb re-called the multiplex PCR reads through MiXCR, storing one row per CDR3 protein. The data show fewer than 750,000 distinct CDR3 sequences, with under 60% seen just once and about 8% held by the top ten. Sequencing used peripheral blood or thyroid tissue (not recorded which). These receptors came from a woman between 18 and 30 years old with Graves' hyperthyroidism. Both conserved end residues are part of each CDR3. Fields, in order: clone size, D gene, V gene, J gene, CDR3 length, CDR3 DNA, CDR3 protein. D genes are given only for firm matches. Clone size is not always given. Where it is, it says once, few, many or a class for expanded clones.

>many|-|TRBV7-6|TRBJ2-7|12
TGTGCCAGCAGCGACTTAGAAGGAATTAGTTACTTC
CASSDLEGISYF
>many|TRBD1|TRBV7-9|TRBJ2-5|13
TGTGCCAGCAGCTCGACAGGGTCAGAGACCCAGTACTTC
CASSSTGSETQYF
>many|-|TRBV25-1|TRBJ1-6|13
TGTGCCAGCAGAGAGGAGGGAGGATCACCCCTCCACTTT
CASREEGGSPLHF
>many|-|TRBV10-3|TRBJ1-1|13
TGTGCCATCAGTTCGCAGGGTCGGACTGAAGCTTTCTTT
CAISSQGRTEAFF
>many|-|TRBV7-7|TRBJ2-5|15
TGTGCCAGCAGCTTAGGAGGCGGGCGCCAAGAGACCCAGTACTTC
CASSLGGGRQETQYF
>-|-|TRBV7-2|TRBJ1-1|15
TGTGCCAGCAGCTTAATGGCGGGAGGGAGCACTGAAGCTTTCTTT
CASSLMAGGSTEAFF
>-|-|TRBV12-3/TRBV12-4|TRBJ1-5|14
TGTGCCAGCAGTTTAGGACAGGCCGGAGAGACCCAGCATTTT
CASSLGQAGETQHF
>many|-|TRBV4-1|TRBJ1-2|13
TGCGCCAGCAGCCAAGAACCAGGTAGAGGCTACACCTTC
CASSQEPGRGYTF
>once|TRBD2|TRBV3-1|TRBJ2-5|18
TGTGCCAGCAGCCGAGGAGCGGGAGTCCCTTTTTATTTTCAGACCCAGTACTTC
CASSRGAGVPFYFQTQYF
>many|-|TRBV11-2|TRBJ2-5|16
TGTGCCAGCAGCCCGCGGGGCAGGGTTTTCCAAGAGACCCAGTACTTC
CASSPRGRVFQETQYF
>few|-|TRBV27|TRBJ1-5|16
TGTGCCAGCAGTTTAGGGGCCGGGGGGGCGGGTCAGCCCCAGCATTTT
CASSLGAGGAGQPQHF
>many|-|TRBV9|TRBJ2-5|17
TGTGCCAGCAGCGTACAGGGGGGAGGGCAGAGACAAGAGACCCAGTACTTC
CASSVQGGGQRQETQYF
>many|TRBD1|TRBV2|TRBJ1-4|14
TGTGCCAGCAGTAAGGGACAGGGCAATGAAAAACTGTTTTTT
CASSKGQGNEKLFF
>-|-|TRBV7-9|TRBJ1-5|16
TGTGCCAGCAGCTTGGCGTCCGACAGTAGCAATCAGCCCCAGCATTTT
CASSLASDSSNQPQHF
>many|-|TRBV5-4|TRBJ2-7|12
TGTGCCAGCAAAGGTAGCGAGAACGAGCAGTACTTC
CASKGSENEQYF
>few|-|TRBV30|TRBJ1-5|15
TGTGCCTGGACCCTCGGGGGTAGTAGCAATCAGCCCCAGCATTTT
CAWTLGGSSNQPQHF
>-|TRBD1|TRBV6-2/TRBV6-3|TRBJ1-6|16
TGTGCCAGCAAAGTACAGGGGAACTTCGGCAATTCACCCCTCCACTTT
CASKVQGNFGNSPLHF
>once|-|TRBV29-1|TRBJ1-2|14
TGCAGCGTTGTGGGGACGGCAGGGGAAGTGGGCTACACCTTC
CSVVGTAGEVGYTF
>many|TRBD1|TRBV29-1|TRBJ1-2|13
TGCAGCGTGGGGGACAGGGATAACTATGGCTACACCTTC
CSVGDRDNYGYTF
>many|TRBD1|TRBV6-6|TRBJ2-7|14
TGTGCCAGCAGTTACTCGAGGGACAGGGTGGAGCAGTACTTC
CASSYSRDRVEQYF
>once|TRBD1|TRBV11-3|TRBJ1-1|15
TGTGCCAGCAGCACCTCGACAGGGTGGAACACTGAAGCTTTCTTT
CASSTSTGWNTEAFF
>-|-|TRBV7-9|TRBJ1-1|13
TGTGCCAGCAGCGCCATTATGAACACTGAAGCTTTCTTT
CASSAIMNTEAFF
>-|-|TRBV29-1|TRBJ1-2|12
TGCAGCCGCGGGGGGCGACACTATGGCTACACCTTC
CSRGGRHYGYTF
>-|-|TRBV15|TRBJ1-1|12
TGTGCCACCAGCAGAAAGGGACAAGGAGCTTTCTTT
CATSRKGQGAFF
>many|TRBD2|TRBV6-2/TRBV6-3|TRBJ2-5|15
TGTGCCAGCAGTTACCGACTAGCGGGAGTTGAGACCCAGTACTTC
CASSYRLAGVETQYF
>-|-|TRBV15|TRBJ2-7|14
TGTGCCACCAGCAGCCGACGGCCTACGGACGAGCAGTACTTC
CATSSRRPTDEQYF
>-|-|TRBV15|TRBJ2-3|16
TGTGCCACCAGCAGAGTGAGTGGACAGAACACAGATACGCAGTATTTT
CATSRVSGQNTDTQYF
>many|-|TRBV5-5|TRBJ1-1|13
TGTGCCAGCAGCTTCGGGACCAACACTGAAGCTTTCTTT
CASSFGTNTEAFF
>many|-|TRBV29-1|TRBJ1-3|13
TGCAGCGCCAGGAGAAGCTCTGGAAACACCATATATTTT
CSARRSSGNTIYF
>-|-|TRBV20-1|TRBJ1-1|13
TGCAGTGCTTACCACGACACGAACACTGAAGCTTTCTTT
CSAYHDTNTEAFF
>-|TRBD1|TRBV2|TRBJ1-1|14
TGTGCCAGCAGGGACAGGGGCAATCAGACTGAAGCTTTCTTT
CASRDRGNQTEAFF
>-|-|TRBV20-1|TRBJ2-7|12
TGCAGTGAAGAACCCAGCTCCTACGAGCAGTACTTC
CSEEPSSYEQYF
>many|TRBD1|TRBV11-2|TRBJ1-6|14
TGTGCCAGCAGCGCAGACAGGGTCGGTTCACCCCTCCACTTT
CASSADRVGSPLHF
>few|-|TRBV7-9|TRBJ2-3|12
TGTGCCAGCAGCTCGGTCACAGATACGCAGTATTTT
CASSSVTDTQYF
>-|TRBD2|TRBV7-9|TRBJ2-7|16
TGTGCCAGCAGCCCTGGGACTAGCGGGAGGGACTACGAGCAGTACTTC
CASSPGTSGRDYEQYF
>-|-|TRBV6-2/TRBV6-3|TRBJ1-5|15
TGTGCCAGCAGTCCGTCCATCAGGGATCATCAGCCCCAGCATTTT
CASSPSIRDHQPQHF
>-|-|TRBV7-9|TRBJ2-5|14
TGTGCCAGCAGCTTAGTTGGCACACAAGAGACCCAGTACTTC
CASSLVGTQETQYF
>many|TRBD1|TRBV14|TRBJ2-7|15
TGTGCCAGCAGCCAGAGCTGGGACAGGGGCTACGAGCAGTACTTC
CASSQSWDRGYEQYF
>many|-|TRBV7-8|TRBJ2-5|14
TGTGCCAGCAGCTTAGGTCAGGCCTTAGAGACCCAGTACTTC
CASSLGQALETQYF
>-|-|TRBV7-2|TRBJ1-2|16
TGTGCCACCTCGACGGCGGTTTTAGATACGCAGTATGGCTACACCTTC
CATSTAVLDTQYGYTF
>many|-|TRBV11-2|TRBJ2-5|14
TGTGCCAGCAGCTTAGAGTCGTGGCAAGAGACCCAGTACTTC
CASSLESWQETQYF
>many|TRBD1|TRBV24-1|TRBJ1-2|14
TGTGCCACCAGAGGGACAGGGACTAACTATGGCTACACCTTC
CATRGTGTNYGYTF
>-|-|TRBV30|TRBJ2-7|12
TGTGCCTTATCACGGGACGTGTACGAGCAGTACTTC
CALSRDVYEQYF
>many|-|TRBV6-5|TRBJ1-6|15
TGTGCCAGCAGTTACTTACGCTCCTATAATTCACCCCTCCACTTT
CASSYLRSYNSPLHF
>many|TRBD2|TRBV12-3/TRBV12-4|TRBJ2-5|17
TGTGCCAGCAGTTTAGTAGGTAGCGGGAGGCGGCAAGAGACCCAGTACTTC
CASSLVGSGRRQETQYF
>few|TRBD1|TRBV5-1|TRBJ1-4|19
TGCGCCAGCAGCTTGGTCCAGGGGGCTTCTCCGGGTTGGGGTGAAAAACTGTTTTTT
CASSLVQGASPGWGEKLFF
>many|-|TRBV14|TRBJ1-1|16
TGTGCCAGCACCTCACACCGGGATACAGGGCTCACTGAAGCTTTCTTT
CASTSHRDTGLTEAFF
>few|-|TRBV7-2|TRBJ2-1|15
TGTGCCAGCAGCCCCCAGGGGAGAATCGGGAATGAGCAGTTCTTC
CASSPQGRIGNEQFF
>-|-|TRBV10-2|TRBJ2-7|13
TGCGCCAGCAGTGATACAGGCGGAGACGAGCAGTACTTC
CASSDTGGDEQYF
>few|-|TRBV7-9|TRBJ2-7|12
TGTGCCAGCAGCTTCGGCGGCGGCGAGCAGTACTTC
CASSFGGGEQYF